This entry features one TCR beta chain sequence. This clone has at least ten counts. No cognate antigen has been identified for it. No base quality values were provided; no much bigger clone lies one nucleotide off. Relative to germline, V is 9 bases shorter and J is 4 bases shorter, with 9 bases between their ends. The CDR3 goes from the cysteine to the phenylalanine over 12 residues. Kept here is only the CDR3 DNA, which spans 36 bases and is read in frame from base 1. The immunoSEQ Assay was the method used to sequence TCRbeta CDR3 regions. After extraction, genomic DNA underwent amplification by bias-controlled multiplex PCR, followed by high-throughput sequencing. As for how the authors treated the data: To quantify the absolute abundance of every unique TCRbeta CDR3 region, sequences were collapsed and filtered. T cell fraction was estimated by normalizing TCRbeta template counts to usable DNA, with usable DNA measured through amplification of reference genes found in all nucleated cells. Repertoire TCRs were annotated as SARS-CoV-2-specific when V gene, CDR3 amino acid sequence and J gene were exactly matched to a known reactive TCR set. The reference SARS-CoV-2 TCR set was obtained from MIRA and was filtered for enrichment in COVID-19-positive ImmuneCODE repertoires, whereby public or cross-reactive TCRs were removed. Drawing on the MIRA antigens, annotated TCRs were analysed further at the level of specific ORF or position within ORF. Depth was the summed frequency of annotated unique rearrangements, while breadth was defined as annotated unique rearrangements over total unique productive rearrangements. Two-sided Wilcoxon rank-sum tests were used to compare TCR breadth between groups. This immuneACCESS table, as held by TCRdb, lists in-frame sequences with V and J called but not all clones. Of the missing ones, under half trace to an unresolved V gene in checked studies; the others have no known cause. That table furnishes V, J and clone size, whereas the DNA furnished D and trimming. The sample data list some 480,000 clones, and around nine tenths of these were observed just once. 9.5% to 15% of the sample is held by the ten biggest clonotypes.

This sample was taken from a study of Ad26.COV2.S vaccination and SARS-CoV-2 variants listed by TCRdb under 2021. General notes on the study: Donors in the vaccine arm were drawn from COV1001, a multicentre, randomized, double-blind, placebo-controlled phase I-IIa trial testing Ad26.COV2.S in healthy adults. Ad26.COV2.S was administered intramuscularly at 5 x 10^10 or 1 x 10^11 viral particles, either as a single shot or as two shots given 56 days apart. TCRbeta repertoire sequencing was used to assess the specificity and breadth of SARS-CoV-2-reactive T cell receptors after Ad26.COV2.S vaccination. The TCR-sequenced set comprised roughly 30 samples: some 19 Ad26.COV2.S vaccine recipients, 5 placebo recipients and 8 SARS-CoV-2 convalescent individuals. Trial participants were randomized into five groups of five, in which low-dose or high-dose Ad26.COV2.S was given once or twice, or placebo was given on both occasions. Investigators did not know the trial group allocation while performing experiments and assessing outcomes. Study-wide conclusions, independent of this receptor: Non-spike TCR breadth was comparable between vaccine and placebo recipients, consistent with the vaccine containing only spike. Substantial breadth of spike-specific CD8+ and CD4+ T cell responses was reported after vaccination. Ad26.COV2.S recipients had higher spike-specific TCR breadth than placebo recipients (P = 0.0014). The study was not powered for comparison of responses between vaccine doses or regimens. It was noted by the authors that total T cell responses may have been underestimated by the TCR breadth and depth analyses.

The treatment or condition label for this specimen denotes: 19 received Ad26.COV2.S at low or high dose, single or two shots; 5 received placebo; per-sample allocation not given. For vaccine and placebo recipients, the sequenced repertoires came from samples collected on day 63 after the first injection. Cohort 1b enrolled fewer than 30 adults aged 18-55 years at a single site in Boston, USA, between 29 July and 7 August 2020. Ad26.COV2.S was a replication-incompetent adenovirus type 26 vector that expressed a prefusion-stabilized SARS-CoV-2 spike protein derived from the original Wuhan strain. The specimen comprised peripheral blood, sampled in a trial of Ad26.COV2.S vaccine versus placebo. The rearrangement joined TRBV12-3 or TRBV12-4 to TRBJ1-4; TRBD1 might be the D gene, on 5 matching bases. This receptor was taken from a person between 18 and 60 years old who received the Ad26.COV2.S COVID-19 vaccine or a placebo. CDR3 loop: CASRQINEKLFF. Here is the DNA: TGTGCCAGTCGACAGATTAATGAAAAACTGTTTTTT.